These T cell receptor beta chains were read from a single sample in a study of human T cells and chemical hapten exposure. TCRdb re-analysed the RACE reads in MiXCR, keeping a single row per CDR3 protein. The table has over 80,000 distinct CDR3 sequences, approximately 11% seen once. The specimen comprised whole blood, sampled in connection with sensitization to the hapten diphenylcyclopropenone (DPC). These receptors came from a woman aged 25 to 39 with alopecia areata. Some clones in this sample may be carry-over from other donors' samples. The CDR3 runs from the conserved cysteine through the conserved F or W. D genes are given only for firm matches. The size of a clone is reported for some rows only, either as once, few or many, or as a class for expanded clones.

cdr3_nt cdr3_aa d_call v_call clone_size j_call
TGTGCCTGGAGCGGACAGGGCTATGGCTACACCTTC CAWSGQGYGYTF TRBD1 TRBV30 few TRBJ1-2
TGTGCCAGCAGTTCTACAGGGGGGAGGAACACTGAAGCTTTCTTT CASSSTGGRNTEAFF TRBD1 TRBV12-3/TRBV12-4 many TRBJ1-1
TGTGCCAGCAGTTTTCACCGGAGCTCTGGGGCCAACGTCCTGACTTTC CASSFHRSSGANVLTF - TRBV12-3/TRBV12-4 many TRBJ2-6
TGTGCCAGCAGCCCAATCGCCGGCATGGGGGAGACCCAGTACTTC CASSPIAGMGETQYF - TRBV28 few TRBJ2-5
TGTGCCACCTCTGAACGGGGGGACGGCACAGATACGCAGTATTTT CATSERGDGTDTQYF TRBD2 TRBV6-4 many TRBJ2-3
TGCAGTGCTAGAGATCAGGCTAGCGGAGTGGGCGAGCAGTACTTC CSARDQASGVGEQYF TRBD2 TRBV20-1 few TRBJ2-7
TGTGCCAGCAGCCCTACCGGACTAGCGGGAACCACAGATACGCAGTATTTT CASSPTGLAGTTDTQYF TRBD2 TRBV11-2 few TRBJ2-3
TGTGCCAGCAGCCAAGATCGGATCGGGGACACTGAAGCTTTCTTT CASSQDRIGDTEAFF - TRBV4-2 many TRBJ1-1
TGTGCCAGCAGCTTAGGCGAGGGAGTCTATGGCTACACCTTC CASSLGEGVYGYTF - TRBV7-6 many TRBJ1-2
TGTGCCTGGAGCCACCGGGACAGGTTCAGCGATGGCTACACCTTC CAWSHRDRFSDGYTF TRBD1 TRBV30 few TRBJ1-2
TGCAGTGCTTCCGGGGGGCCGTTCCAGTACTTC CSASGGPFQYF - TRBV20-1 many TRBJ2-5
TGTGCCAGCAAAACTAGCGGTCTTCAAGATACGCAGTATTTT CASKTSGLQDTQYF TRBD2 TRBV6-5 - TRBJ2-3
TGTGCCAGCAGCTGGACTACAGATACGCAGTATTTT CASSWTTDTQYF - TRBV7-9 few TRBJ2-3
TGTGCCAGCAGAGGGGGAGACAGGACGTTATATAGTGAAAAACTGTTTTTT CASRGGDRTLYSEKLFF - TRBV21-1 many TRBJ1-4
TGTGCCAGCTCACCCGGACAGGAGCTGAACACTGAAGCTTTCTTT CASSPGQELNTEAFF TRBD1 TRBV18 many TRBJ1-1
TGTGCCAGCAGTCGCACAGAAAACTATGGCTACACCTTC CASSRTENYGYTF - TRBV7-9 - TRBJ1-2